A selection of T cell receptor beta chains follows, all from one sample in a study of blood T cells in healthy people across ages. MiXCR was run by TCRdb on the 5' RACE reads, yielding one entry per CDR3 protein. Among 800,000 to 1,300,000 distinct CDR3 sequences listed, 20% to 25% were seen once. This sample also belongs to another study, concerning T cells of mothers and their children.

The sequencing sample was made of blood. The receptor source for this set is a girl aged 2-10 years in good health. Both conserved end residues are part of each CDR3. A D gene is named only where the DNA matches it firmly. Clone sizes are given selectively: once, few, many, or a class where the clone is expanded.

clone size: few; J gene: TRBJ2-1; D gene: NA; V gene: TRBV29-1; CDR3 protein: CSADEGAYNEQFF; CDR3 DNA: TGCAGCGCCGATGAGGGGGCCTACAATGAGCAGTTCTTC
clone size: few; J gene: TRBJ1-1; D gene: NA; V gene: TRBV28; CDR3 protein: CASSVPPVNTEAFF; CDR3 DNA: TGTGCCAGCAGCGTTCCCCCGGTGAACACTGAAGCTTTCTTT
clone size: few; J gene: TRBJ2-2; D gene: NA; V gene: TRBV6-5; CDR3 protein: CASSYSRGANTGELFF; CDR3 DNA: TGTGCCAGCAGTTACTCGAGGGGCGCGAACACCGGGGAGCTGTTTTTT
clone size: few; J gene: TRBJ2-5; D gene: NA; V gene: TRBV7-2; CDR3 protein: CASSPESGLQETQYF; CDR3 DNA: TGTGCCAGCAGCCCCGAATCCGGGTTGCAAGAGACCCAGTACTTC
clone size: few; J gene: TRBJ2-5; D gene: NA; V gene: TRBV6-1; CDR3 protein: CASSEGLASPQETQYF; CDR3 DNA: TGTGCCAGCAGTGAAGGCTTAGCCTCTCCCCAAGAGACCCAGTACTTC
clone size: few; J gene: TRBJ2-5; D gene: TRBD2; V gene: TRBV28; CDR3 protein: CASTEGASGSVGETQYF; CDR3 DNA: TGTGCCAGCACCGAGGGGGCTAGCGGGAGTGTGGGAGAGACCCAGTACTTC
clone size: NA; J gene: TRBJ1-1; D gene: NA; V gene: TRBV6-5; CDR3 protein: CASSLGLATEAFF; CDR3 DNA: TGTGCCAGCAGCCTAGGTTTGGCAACTGAAGCTTTCTTT
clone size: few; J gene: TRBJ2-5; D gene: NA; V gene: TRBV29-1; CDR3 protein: CSVGGEGPFF; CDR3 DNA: TGCAGCGTTGGAGGTGAGGGCCCCTTCTTC
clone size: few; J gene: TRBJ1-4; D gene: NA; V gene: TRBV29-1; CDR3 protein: CSVKTAMSTNEKLFF; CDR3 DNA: TGCAGCGTCAAGACAGCGATGTCAACTAATGAAAAACTGTTTTTT
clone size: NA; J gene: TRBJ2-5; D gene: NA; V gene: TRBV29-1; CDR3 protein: CSVDRQYQETQYF; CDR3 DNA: TGCAGCGTTGACCGGCAGTACCAAGAGACCCAGTACTTC
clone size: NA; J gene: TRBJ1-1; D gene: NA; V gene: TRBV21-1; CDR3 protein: CASQRDGLEAFF; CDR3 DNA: TGTGCCAGCCAGCGGGACGGCCTTGAAGCTTTCTTT
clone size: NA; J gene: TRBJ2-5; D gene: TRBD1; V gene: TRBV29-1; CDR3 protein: CSVAGGPEGETQYF; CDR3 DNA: TGCAGCGTTGCAGGGGGCCCAGAGGGAGAGACCCAGTACTTC
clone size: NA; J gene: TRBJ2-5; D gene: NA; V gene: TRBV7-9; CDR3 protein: CASSSYDNQETQYF; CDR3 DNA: TGTGCCAGCAGCTCCTATGACAATCAAGAGACCCAGTACTTC
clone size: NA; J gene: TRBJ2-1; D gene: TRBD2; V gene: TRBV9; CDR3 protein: CASSGTIQFF; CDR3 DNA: TGTGCCAGCAGTGGGACTATTCAGTTCTTC
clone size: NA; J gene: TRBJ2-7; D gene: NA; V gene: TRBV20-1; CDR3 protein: CSAHVWGYEQYF; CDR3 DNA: TGCAGTGCTCACGTGTGGGGATACGAGCAGTACTTC
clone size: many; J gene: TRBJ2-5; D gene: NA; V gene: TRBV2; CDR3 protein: CASRLAVRETQYF; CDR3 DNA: TGTGCCAGCAGGTTGGCCGTGAGGGAGACCCAGTACTTC
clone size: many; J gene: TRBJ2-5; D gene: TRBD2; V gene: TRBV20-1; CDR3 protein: CSATRTSGRPETQYF; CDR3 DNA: TGCAGTGCTACCCGGACTAGCGGGAGGCCCGAGACCCAGTACTTC
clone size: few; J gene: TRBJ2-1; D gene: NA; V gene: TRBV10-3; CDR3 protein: CAISVARTNEQLF; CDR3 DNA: TGTGCCATCAGTGTTGCAAGGACCAATGAGCAGCTCTTC
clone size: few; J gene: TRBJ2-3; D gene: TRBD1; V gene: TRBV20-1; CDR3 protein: CSAPATGGPDTQYF; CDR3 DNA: TGCAGTGCTCCCGCGACAGGGGGGCCAGATACGCAGTATTTT
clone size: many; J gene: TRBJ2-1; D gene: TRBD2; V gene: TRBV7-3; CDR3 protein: CASSLVAGFSYNEQFF; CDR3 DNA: TGTGCCAGCAGCTTAGTAGCGGGGTTCTCCTACAATGAGCAGTTCTTC